This note documents a single T cell receptor beta chain sequence. The antigen it recognizes is unknown. No much larger clonotype is one base removed from it; base qualities were not supplied. The cohort consisted of some 730 healthy bone marrow donors. At the time of sampling, all cohort members were nominally healthy, though unrecorded immune exposures were likely present. The donor tested CMV seronegative and was one of the 352 seronegative cohort members. A peripheral blood sample was provided by each donor, and peripheral blood mononuclear cells were used for TCR beta sequencing. The Qiagen DNeasy Blood Extraction Kit was used to extract genomic DNA from the blood cell samples. The data originate from a study of cytomegalovirus exposure and HLA in healthy donors (TCRdb year 2017). Background for the entire study: An earlier analysis of several hundred of the donors reported about 260 Gb of sequence data and 117 million unique TCR beta sequences obtained from around 170 million T cells. Around 320 gigabases of sequencing data and approximately 80 million unique TCR sequences were included in an early release covering about 600 HLA-typed donors. The genetic ancestry cluster associated with self-reported Caucasian donors included over 65% of the roughly 400 genotyped donors. The study was designed to test whether signatures of past pathogen exposure could be identified by cataloging public T cell receptors. Using immunosequencing, the study profiled T cell repertoires from about 620 subjects and related those repertoires to cytomegalovirus serostatus. A separate validation cohort of approximately 130 different subjects was used in addition to the approximately 670-subject first cohort. To predict cytomegalovirus infection status, the study combined high-throughput TCR immunosequencing, statistical association of individual TCRs with disease status, and machine learning. To study patterns of TCR occurrence, a later analysis re-analyzed previously published TCR beta repertoires from around 670 donors and added high-resolution HLA genotyping. In the later analysis, no new phenotypic data were used to find candidate immune exposures; instead, reliance was placed on TCR beta sequences and their occurrence across donors. To decide whether each TCR beta V gene segment behaved as functional or pseudogenic, an earlier analysis of some 600 of the donors relied on high-throughput TCR beta sequencing. Alongside the repertoire data, information on donor age, sex, ethnicity and CMV serostatus was compiled. A later genetic analysis took genome-wide SNP genotypes for about 60% of the roughly 670 donors and used that subset as a discovery cohort. Every discovery cohort repertoire had been produced on one sequencing platform. Class I and class II HLA loci were covered by the typing at four-digit resolution. The number of typed donors differed by locus: roughly 629-630 for A, B, C, DRB1 and DQB1; 522 for DQA1; 606 for DPA1; and about 450 for DPB1. Because of strong linkage in the cohort, roughly five DR-DQ haplotypes were treated as single units for association and clustering. Among 398 genotyped donors of the cohort, an average of around 250,000 unique TCR beta nucleotide sequences was sequenced per donor, of which 15% to 20% were non-productive. Here is what the overall study found, with its caveats: In a later genetic analysis, a missense DCLRE1C variant was associated with V-gene and J-gene trimming of TCR beta chains, and the association was replicated in an independent cohort. Compared with equally common non-associated chains, HLA-associated TCR beta chains in a later analysis were more clonally expanded and had lower generation probabilities. Most TCR sequences were seen in very few donors, while some public TCRs were found in many individuals. According to the authors, the approach could potentially be generalized to other disease states and immunological phenotypes. In vitro tests confirmed that three of the cytomegalovirus-associated TCR beta chains recognize cytomegalovirus antigens. In the study, roughly 160 TCR beta chains were listed as associated with cytomegalovirus. A cluster of highly shared sequence variants was judged likely to represent a technical artifact of the sequencing pipeline. Most CMV-associated TCR beta chains appeared to be HLA-restricted in a later analysis, and the HLA associations seemed to be driven largely by CMV exposure. Sequencing depth was assumed to be roughly uniform across donors in the presence/absence analyses, though that assumption may not hold. When HLA alleles, especially DR and DQ, strongly co-occurred, attributing TCR associations to individual alleles was difficult. Cytomegalovirus status was reported to be diagnosed by the classifier with high specificity and sensitivity in both the original and validation cohorts. HLA typing was unavailable for some donors at each locus, so association tests used only the typed subset. In an earlier analysis of around 600 of the donors, most TCR beta V segments appeared in productive rearrangements about 87% or about 30% of the time, broadly matching IMGT annotations. According to a later analysis, parvovirus B19, influenza, CMV and Epstein-Barr virus appeared linked to several top co-occurrence clusters. Linkage disequilibrium might explain the correlated functional status among segregating V segments, but an unknown experimental factor could not be ruled out. A later genetic analysis reported fewer N-insertions in productive TCRs among donors in an Asian-associated ancestry cluster than the roughly 640-donor mean. In a later analysis, about 17,000 TCR beta sequences were associated with specific HLA alleles at a false discovery rate of 0.05. Some IMGT-functional V segments, including TRBV6-2 and TRBV6-3, could not be told apart with the 87-base-pair reads, so those segments were excluded. A later analysis found that TCR association rates varied across HLA loci, with DRB1 alleles showing the most associated TCRs and HLA-C alleles the fewest. Because counts were too low, seventeen rarely observed V segments, including chromosome 9 orphons, were excluded from the earlier analysis of under 650 of the donors. The cohort was sequenced for TCR beta chains only, and without alpha or paired-chain data the features that could be detected were limited. A further reported finding was that TCR beta sequences accurately predicted the HLA-A and HLA-B alleles for most subjects in the first cohort. CMV serostatus was the only immune exposure information available for the cohort.

The library was produced with the immunoSEQ multiplex PCR assay. For the multiplex PCR, a mixture combining 60 forward primers for TCR Vbeta segments and 13 reverse primers for TCR Jbeta segments was used. The CDR3 region of rearranged TCR beta genes was amplified from genomic DNA with a multiplex PCR assay. The Illumina HiSeq System was used to sequence the amplified TCR beta libraries as 87-base-pair reads. Regarding the original processing steps: Across the 670 or so repertoires, a later analysis counted approximately 83 million unique TCR beta chains, some 11 million of which were shared by at least two donors. Raw reads were error-corrected and collapsed into unique sequences with a nearest-neighbor algorithm that merged closely related sequences to remove PCR and sequencing errors. V, D and J gene segments were assigned by aligning CDR3 sequences to IMGT reference sequences. For a sequence to be retained, a match of at least six nucleotides to both a V gene segment and a J gene segment was required. A rearrangement was called productive if the CDR3 had no stop codons and remained in frame with V and J, and every other rearrangement was called non-productive. Following IMGT convention, CDR3 was defined as the stretch from the second conserved V-encoded cysteine to the conserved J-encoded phenylalanine. Sequences without an unambiguous match to a single V gene segment were excluded from the earlier analysis of 500 to 700 of the donors. An earlier analysis of under 750 of the donors called V segments functional above 56.7% productive rearrangements and segregating when the between-donor standard deviation exceeded 5%. A statistical classification framework was developed to diagnose cytomegalovirus status using the catalog of TCR beta chain sequences. In a later analysis, TCR nucleotide sequences were compared against IMGT/GENE-DB human TR gene sequences so that V and J genes could be assigned. In a later analysis, CDR3 sequences and most-parsimonious VDJ recombination scenarios were assigned using the TCRdist pipeline. In a later analysis, every TCR beta chain was defined by the combination of its CDR3 amino acid sequence and its V-gene family, and reads without a unique V-gene family were dropped. To address suspected cross-contamination and a sequencing artifact, a later analysis removed 592 highly shared, low-generation-probability nucleotide sequences. For each public chain, a later analysis derived a clonal expansion index from normalized ranks of inferred template counts within each repertoire. In a later analysis, generation probabilities were computed with a VDJ recombination model fitted to out-of-frame rearrangements, and the resulting probabilities were checked against IGoR. In a later analysis, hypergeometric tests were used to score TCR-TCR, TCR-HLA and TCR-CMV co-occurrence, with a repertoire-size bias correction applied to TCR pairs. A later analysis estimated false discovery rates by permuting HLA or CMV assignments 20 times. In a later analysis, co-occurring TCRs were grouped using DBSCAN, and TCRdist sequence similarity was added for clustering within HLA-allele-positive subsets. Repertoires with fewer than 30,000 or more than 120,000 public chains were left out of co-occurrence clustering, as were several repertoires with anomalous nucleotide sharing. Not all clones reach the TCRdb copy of this immuneACCESS table, which keeps in-frame sequences only. Checked studies attribute under half of the gap to unresolved V genes and leave the rest unexplained. V and J calls plus clone size are reproduced from that table; the DNA served to infer D and trimming. Present in this sample are tens of thousands of clones, about four fifths of which were seen just once. Of the sample, 2% to 2.5% falls within the top ten clones.

CDR1 and CDR2, per the germline V gene, are MGHDK and SYGVNS. V is pruned by 5 bases and J by 2 bases, leaving 8 bases of the junction without a gene match. The CDR3 runs 15 residues from the cysteine to the phenylalanine. Just the 45-base CDR3 DNA is kept, in frame starting at base 1. What was sequenced was PBMCs. Recombination joined TRBV25-1 with TRBJ1-2; 7 central nucleotides agree with TRBD1. The TCR originated in a man between 18 and 35 years old in good health and CMV-seronegative. The CDR3 region has the sequence CASSLGGRGNYGYTF. The sequenced DNA is TGTGCCAGCAGTCTGGGTGGCAGGGGGAACTATGGCTACACCTTC.